This note documents a single T cell receptor (beta chain) sequence. The antigen is unknown. These data are taken from a study of CD8 T cells in Susac syndrome. A quantity of about 0.5 to 1 ug RNA underwent reverse transcription using random hexamers. The immunoSEQ assay covered 54 Vbeta and 13 Jbeta segments for CDR3. MiXCR, run by TCRdb on the immunoSEQ multiplex PCR reads, gives a single entry per CDR3 protein. The sample records around 200,000 distinct CDR3 sequences, 85% to 95% being singletons. Study observations and caveats: By the study's own acknowledgment, its TCR sequencing and HLA analysis included relatively few individuals.

Trimming cost V 5 bases and J 1 base, with 20 bases left between them. CDR1 LNHNV and CDR2 YYDKDF come from the germline V gene (reference sequence). The CDR3 has 17 residues. The authors sequenced TCR beta from blood CD8+ and CD4+ T cells. The sequenced sample consisted of CD4+ T cells from PBMCs. V usage is TRBV15 and J usage is TRBJ2-5; D might be TRBD2 (8 bases). The clonotype comes from a human donor with multiple sclerosis. CDR3 amino acids: CATSPGGTSGLQETQYF. The CDR3 region has the DNA TGTGCCACCAGCCCAGGGGGAACTAGCGGACTCCAAGAGACCCAGTACTTC.